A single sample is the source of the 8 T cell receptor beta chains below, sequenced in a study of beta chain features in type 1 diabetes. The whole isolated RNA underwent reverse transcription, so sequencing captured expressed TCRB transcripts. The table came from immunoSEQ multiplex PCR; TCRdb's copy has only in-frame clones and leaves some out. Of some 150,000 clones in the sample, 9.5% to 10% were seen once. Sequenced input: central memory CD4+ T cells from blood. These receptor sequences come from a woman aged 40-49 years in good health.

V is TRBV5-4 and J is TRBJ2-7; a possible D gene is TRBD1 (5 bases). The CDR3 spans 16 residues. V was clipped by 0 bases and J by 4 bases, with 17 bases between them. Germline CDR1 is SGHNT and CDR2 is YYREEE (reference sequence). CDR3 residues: CASSLGQGGAGYEQYF. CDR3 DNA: TGTGCCAGCAGCTTGGGGCAGGGTGGCGCTGGGTACGAGCAGTACTTC.

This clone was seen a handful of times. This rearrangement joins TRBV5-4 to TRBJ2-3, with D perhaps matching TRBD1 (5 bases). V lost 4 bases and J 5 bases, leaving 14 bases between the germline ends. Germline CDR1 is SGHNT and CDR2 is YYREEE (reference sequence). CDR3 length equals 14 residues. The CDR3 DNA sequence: TGTGCCAGCAGCCGCCCAGACAGTAGAGATACGCAGTATTTT. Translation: CASSRPDSRDTQYF. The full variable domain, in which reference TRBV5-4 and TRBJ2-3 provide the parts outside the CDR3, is ETGVTQSPTHLIKTRGQQVTLRCSSQSGHNTVSWYQQALGQGPQFIFQYYREEENGRGNFPPRFSGLQFPNYSSELNVNALELDDSALYLCASSRPDSRDTQYFGPGTRLTVL.

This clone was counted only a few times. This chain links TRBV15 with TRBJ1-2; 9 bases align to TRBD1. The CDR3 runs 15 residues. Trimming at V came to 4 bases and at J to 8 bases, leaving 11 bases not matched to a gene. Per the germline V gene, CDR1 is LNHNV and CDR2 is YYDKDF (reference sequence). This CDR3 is CATSTPQGAGRGYTF. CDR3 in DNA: TGTGCCACCAGCACTCCACAGGGGGCAGGCCGCGGCTACACCTTC.

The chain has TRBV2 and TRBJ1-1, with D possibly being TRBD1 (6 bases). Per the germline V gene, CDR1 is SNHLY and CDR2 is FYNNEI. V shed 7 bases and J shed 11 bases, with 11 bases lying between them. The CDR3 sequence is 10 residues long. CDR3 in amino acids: CASMIDRAFF. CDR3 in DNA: TGTGCCAGCATGATAGACAGGGCTTTCTTT. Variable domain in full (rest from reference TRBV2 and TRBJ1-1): EPEVTQTPSHQVTQMGQEVILRCVPISNHLYFYWYRQILGQKVEFLVSFYNNEISEKSEIFDDQFSVERPDGSNFTLKIRSTKLEDSAMYFCASMIDRAFFGQGTRLTVV.

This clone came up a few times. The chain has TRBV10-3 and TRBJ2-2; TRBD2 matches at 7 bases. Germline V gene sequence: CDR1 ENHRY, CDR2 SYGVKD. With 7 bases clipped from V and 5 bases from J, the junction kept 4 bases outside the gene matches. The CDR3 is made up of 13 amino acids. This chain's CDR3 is CAITGRETGELFF. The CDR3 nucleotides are TGTGCCATCACAGGGAGGGAAACCGGGGAGCTGTTTTTT.

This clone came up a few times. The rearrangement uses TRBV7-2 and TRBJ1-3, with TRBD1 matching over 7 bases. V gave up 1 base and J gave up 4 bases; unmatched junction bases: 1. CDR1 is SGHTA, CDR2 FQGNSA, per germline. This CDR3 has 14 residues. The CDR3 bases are TGTGCCAGCAGCTTAGACAGGGGAGGAAACACCATATATTTT. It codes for CASSLDRGGNTIYF.

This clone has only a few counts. The CDR3 region is CASGKGLAGGETQYF. The CDR3 DNA sequence: TGTGCTAGTGGCAAGGGACTAGCGGGGGGAGAGACCCAGTACTTC. J is TRBJ2-5 and V is TRBV12-5; TRBD2 agrees at 15 bases. The germline gives CDR1 LGHNT, CDR2 FRNRAP. CDR3 length equals 15 residues. Trimming at V came to 6 bases and at J to 4 bases, leaving 3 bases not matched to a gene.

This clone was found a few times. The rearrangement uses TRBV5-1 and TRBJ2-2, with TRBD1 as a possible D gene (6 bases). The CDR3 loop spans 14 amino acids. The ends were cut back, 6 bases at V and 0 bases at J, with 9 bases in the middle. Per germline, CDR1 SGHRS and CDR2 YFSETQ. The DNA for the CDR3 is TGCGCCAGCACTCGGACAGCGAACACCGGGGAGCTGTTTTTT. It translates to CASTRTANTGELFF.